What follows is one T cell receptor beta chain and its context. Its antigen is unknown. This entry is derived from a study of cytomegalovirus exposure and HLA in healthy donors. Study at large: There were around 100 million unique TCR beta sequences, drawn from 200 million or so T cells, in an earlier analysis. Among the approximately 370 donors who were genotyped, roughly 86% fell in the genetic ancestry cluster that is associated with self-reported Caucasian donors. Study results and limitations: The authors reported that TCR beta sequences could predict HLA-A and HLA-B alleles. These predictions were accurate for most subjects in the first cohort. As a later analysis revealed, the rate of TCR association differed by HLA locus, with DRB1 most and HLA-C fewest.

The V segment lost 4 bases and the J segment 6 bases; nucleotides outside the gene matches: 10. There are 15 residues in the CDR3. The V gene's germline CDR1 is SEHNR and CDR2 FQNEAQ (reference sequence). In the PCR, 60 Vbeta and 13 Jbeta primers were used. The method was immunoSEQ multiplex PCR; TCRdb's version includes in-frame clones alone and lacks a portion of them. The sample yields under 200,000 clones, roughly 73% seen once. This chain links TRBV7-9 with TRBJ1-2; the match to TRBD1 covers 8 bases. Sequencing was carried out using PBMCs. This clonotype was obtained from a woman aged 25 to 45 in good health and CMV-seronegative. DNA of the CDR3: TGTGCCAGCAGCTCCCAGACAGGGGCTTTTAATGGCTACACCTTC. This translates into CASSSQTGAFNGYTF.